The present TCR beta chain was sequenced within a study of regulatory T cells in long-lasting Graves disease. Trimming took 5 bases from V and 4 from J; bases not matched to a gene: 10. The CDR3 extends over 18 amino acids. Sample time point: newly diagnosed GD, antithyroid drugs for less than 3 months. Extracted RNA from PBMCs served as the source of the TCR library. Building of the TCR beta libraries involved iRepertoire HTBI primers and Arm-PCR of CDR3 regions. From the multiplex PCR reads, TCRdb called clonotypes with MiXCR, one entry per CDR3 protein. The sample lists just over 600,000 distinct CDR3 sequences; roughly 15% were seen once. This sample was also put to use in a study of T cells in Graves' hyperthyroidism and ophthalmopathy. From that second work: In making diagnoses, clinical symptoms, serum thyroxine and TRAb, thyroid ultrasound and orbital computed tomography were all used.

The material was peripheral blood mononuclear cells (PBMCs), obtained at new diagnosis, from a patient treated with antithyroid drugs. The rearrangement joins TRBV12-3 or TRBV12-4 to TRBJ2-3; 15 nucleotides agree with TRBD2. The TCR originated in a woman in her twenties or thirties with Graves disease. The CDR3 nucleotides are TGTGCCAGCAGTCCTGGTGGACTAGCGGGAGGGGGGTCAGATACGCAGTATTTT. Its translation: CASSPGGLAGGGSDTQYF.